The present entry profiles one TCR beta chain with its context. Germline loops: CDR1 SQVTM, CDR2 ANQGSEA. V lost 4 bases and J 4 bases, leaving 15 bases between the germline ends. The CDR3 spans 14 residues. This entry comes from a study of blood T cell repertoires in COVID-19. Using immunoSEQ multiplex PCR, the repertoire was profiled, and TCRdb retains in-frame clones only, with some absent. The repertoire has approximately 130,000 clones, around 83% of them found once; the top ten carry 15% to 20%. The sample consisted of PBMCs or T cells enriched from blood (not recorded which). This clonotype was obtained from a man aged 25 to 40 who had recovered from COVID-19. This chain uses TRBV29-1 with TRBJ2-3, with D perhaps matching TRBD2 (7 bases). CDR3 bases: TGCAGCGTTGTTCGGGGGGCGGCGGCAGATACGCAGTATTTT. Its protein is CSVVRGAAADTQYF.